Presented here are 8 T cell receptor beta chains from one specimen sequenced in a study of blood T cell repertoires in COVID-19. Repertoires were generated with immunoSEQ multiplex PCR, while TCRdb's copy carries only in-frame clones and drops some. Of about 160,000 clones listed, about 80% were seen once; the top ten hold roughly 20%. Input material: peripheral blood. These receptors were taken from an elderly woman with acute or convalescent COVID-19.

This chain connects TRBV12-3 or TRBV12-4 to TRBJ1-1; D may be TRBD1 (6 bases). The germline V and J ends were trimmed by 4 bases and 3 bases, with 9 bases remaining between them. The CDR3 covers 13 residues. CDR3 protein: CASSYNRDTEAFF. The CDR3 coding sequence is TGTGCCAGCAGTTATAACAGGGACACTGAAGCTTTCTTT.

The rearrangement links TRBV19 to TRBJ2-1, with D possibly TRBD2 on 5 matching bases. The germline V gene encodes CDR1 LNHDA and CDR2 SQIVND (reference sequence). The CDR3 is 13 residues long. Trimming took 5 bases from V and 4 from J, leaving 9 bases between them. CDR3 nucleotides: TGTGCCAGTAGTCCCACTAGATACAATGAGCAGTTCTTC. It specifies CASSPTRYNEQFF. Drawing the rest from reference TRBV19 and TRBJ2-1, the complete variable domain is DGGITQSPKYLFRKEGQNVTLSCEQNLNHDAMYWYRQDPGQGLRLIYYSQIVNDFQKGDIAEGYSVSREKKESFPLTVTSAQKNPTAFYLCASSPTRYNEQFFGPGTRLTVL.

Comment on this clone: This specimen includes other DNA sequences encoding the same CDR3. The chain employs TRBV7-2 and TRBJ1-5, with TRBD1 identical over 7 bases. Germline V gene sequence: CDR1 SGHTA, CDR2 FQGNSA. The CDR3 spans 14 residues. The junction had 2 bases not matched to a gene; V was cut back by 4 bases and J by 2 bases. This chain's CDR3 is CASSYDRGNQPQHF. DNA of the CDR3: TGTGCCAGCAGCTACGACAGGGGCAATCAGCCCCAGCATTTT.

V is TRBV30 and J is TRBJ1-6; D is possibly TRBD1 (5 bases). The V gene lost 4 bases and the J gene lost 10 bases, with 20 bases spanning the gap. The CDR3 consists of 15 residues. Germline assignment: CDR1 GTSNPN and CDR2 SVGIG (reference sequence). CDR3 protein: CAWMSAPQGRSPLHF. The CDR3 region has the DNA TGTGCCTGGATGTCCGCACCCCAGGGCAGATCACCCCTCCACTTT.

This chain uses TRBV7-9 with TRBJ2-1; 10 bases are a match to TRBD2. Unmatched junction bases numbered 4, after V lost 5 bases and J lost 3 bases. Germline V gene data show CDR1 as SEHNR and CDR2 as FQNEAQ (reference sequence). CDR3 length: 15 amino acids. The CDR3 loop reads CASSRTSGNYNEQFF. CDR3 in DNA: TGTGCCAGCAGCAGGACTAGCGGTAACTACAATGAGCAGTTCTTC.

This sequence joins TRBV12-5 and TRBJ2-5; weak D call: TRBD2 (7 bases). The CDR3 runs 16 residues. The germline gives CDR1 LGHNT, CDR2 FRNRAP. Trimming removed 1 base from V and 5 bases from J, with 17 bases in between. CDR3: CASGLALGGARETQYF. In DNA form, the CDR3 reads TGTGCTAGTGGTTTGGCGCTTGGGGGGGCCAGGGAGACCCAGTACTTC.

Comment on this clone: The same CDR3 can be traced to other DNA sequences in this sample. The chain recombines TRBV18 with TRBJ2-7; D not resolved. V lost 3 bases to trimming and J lost 0 bases, with 6 bases between them. Germline values: CDR1 KGHSH, CDR2 LQKENI. CDR3 size: 13 residues. CDR3 DNA: TGTGCCAGCTCACCCTTGAGCTCCTACGAGCAGTACTTC. Residues: CASSPLSSYEQYF.

The rearrangement links TRBV3-1 (or the pseudogene TRBV3-2) to TRBJ2-7, with D uncertain. Per the germline V gene, CDR1 is LGHDT and CDR2 is YNNKEL (reference sequence). The CDR3 totals 14 residues. The germline V and J ends were trimmed by 1 base and 2 bases, with 9 bases remaining between them. The DNA of the CDR3 is TGTGCCAGCAGCCAAGTGGGTCTAGCCTACGAGCAGTACTTC. The encoded protein is CASSQVGLAYEQYF.